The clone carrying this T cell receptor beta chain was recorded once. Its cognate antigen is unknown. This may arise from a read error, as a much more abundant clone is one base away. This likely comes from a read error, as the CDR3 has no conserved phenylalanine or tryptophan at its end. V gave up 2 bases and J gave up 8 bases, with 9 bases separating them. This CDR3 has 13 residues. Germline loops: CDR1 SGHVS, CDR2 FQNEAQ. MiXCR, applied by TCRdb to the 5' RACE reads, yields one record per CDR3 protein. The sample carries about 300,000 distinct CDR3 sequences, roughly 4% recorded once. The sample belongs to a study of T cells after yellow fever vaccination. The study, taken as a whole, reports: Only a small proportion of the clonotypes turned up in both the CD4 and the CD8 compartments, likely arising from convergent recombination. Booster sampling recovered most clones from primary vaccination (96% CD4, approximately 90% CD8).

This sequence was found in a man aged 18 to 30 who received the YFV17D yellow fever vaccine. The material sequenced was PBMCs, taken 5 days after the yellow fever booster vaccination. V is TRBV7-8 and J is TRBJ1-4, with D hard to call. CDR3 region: CASSLRIGEKLFS. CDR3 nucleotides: TGTGCCAGCAGCTTAAGAATCGGAGAAAAACTGTTTTCT.